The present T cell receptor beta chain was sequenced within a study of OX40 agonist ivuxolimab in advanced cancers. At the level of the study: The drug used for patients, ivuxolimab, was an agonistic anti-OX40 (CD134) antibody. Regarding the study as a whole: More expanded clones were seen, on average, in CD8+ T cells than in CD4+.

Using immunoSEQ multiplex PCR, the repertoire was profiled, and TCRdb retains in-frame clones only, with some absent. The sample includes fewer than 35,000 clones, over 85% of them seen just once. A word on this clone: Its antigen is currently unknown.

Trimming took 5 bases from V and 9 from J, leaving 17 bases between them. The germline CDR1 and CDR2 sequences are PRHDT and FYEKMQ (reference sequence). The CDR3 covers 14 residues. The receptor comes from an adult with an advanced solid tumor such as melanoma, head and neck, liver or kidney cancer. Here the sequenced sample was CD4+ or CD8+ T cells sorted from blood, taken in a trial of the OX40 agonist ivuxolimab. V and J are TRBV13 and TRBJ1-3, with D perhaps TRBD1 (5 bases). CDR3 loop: CASSKTRRGTTIYF. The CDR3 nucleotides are TGTGCCAGCAGCAAGACTCGTCGAGGGACCACCATATATTTT.